The next 10 T cell receptor beta chains were all read from a single sample in a study of Graves' ophthalmopathy and Graves' hyperthyroidism. From RNA, the CDR3 regions of TCR beta chains were amplified and sequenced. Investigators did first-round RT-PCR with HTBI primers, then second-round multiplex PCR. TCRdb called the multiplex PCR reads again in MiXCR, with one record for every CDR3 protein. The sample has hundreds of thousands of distinct CDR3 sequences; over 40% are singletons. The material sequenced was peripheral blood. These receptors came from an adult man with Graves' ophthalmopathy.

The chain couples TRBV5-2 to TRBJ1-5. TRBV5-2 is a recognized pseudogene. The CDR3 sequence is 12 residues long. The CDR3 DNA reads as TGTGCCTGGAGTCCTAATGATCAGCCCCAGCATTTT. Amino acid sequence: CAWSPNDQPQHF.

The sample holds a few counts of this clonotype. The chain joins TRBV4-3 to TRBJ2-5; D may be TRBD1 (5 bases). Trimming left V 0 bases short and J 7 bases short, with 18 bases between. This CDR3 comprises 16 residues. CDR1 is LGHNA and CDR2 is YSLEER in the germline V gene. The CDR3 loop reads CASSQDPGSDVATQYF. The CDR3 coding sequence is TGCGCCAGCAGCCAAGATCCAGGGTCAGATGTCGCGACCCAGTACTTC.

This chain uses TRBV20-1 with TRBJ2-7; D is uncertain. The CDR3 covers 14 residues. The V end lost 6 bases, the J end lost 2 bases, and 17 bases lay between the germline ends. Germline loops: CDR1 DFQATT, CDR2 SNEGSKA (reference sequence). CDR3: CSASGPSVTYEQYF. CDR3 bases: TGCAGTGCCTCGGGTCCCAGCGTAACCTACGAGCAGTACTTC.

This clonotype was picked up many times. The rearrangement uses TRBV14 and TRBJ1-1; D gene unclear. This CDR3 has 10 amino acids. Trimming left V 4 bases short and J 10 bases short, with 7 bases between. Germline V gives CDR1 SGHDN, CDR2 FVKESK. The CDR3 region has the DNA TGTGCCAGCAGCCTAGTGACAGCTTTCTTT. Protein product: CASSLVTAFF.

The sample holds many counts of this clonotype. CDR3 loop: CASSPLDSLGANVLTF. The CDR3 nucleotides read TGCGCCAGCAGCCCTTTGGACAGCTTGGGGGCCAACGTCCTGACTTTC. The V gene is TRBV5-1, the J gene TRBJ2-6; D is perhaps TRBD1 (6 bases). Germline assignment: CDR1 SGHRS and CDR2 YFSETQ. The CDR3 has 16 amino acids. Trimming removed 4 bases at V and 4 bases at J, with 15 bases between.

This clonotype was recorded only once. V gene TRBV24-1 combines with J gene TRBJ2-1; a weak D match, TRBD2 (5 bases). V lost 5 bases, J lost 2 bases, and 12 bases lay in between. CDR3 length equals 15 residues. Germline CDR1 is KGHDR and CDR2 is SFDVKD. The CDR3 sequence is CATSARGEPYNEQFF. DNA of the CDR3: TGTGCCACCAGTGCCCGGGGAGAACCCTACAATGAGCAGTTCTTC.

The V call is TRBV12-5, the J call TRBJ2-5, with 7 bases lining up with TRBD1. V shed 5 bases, J shed 2 bases, and the junction held 8 bases outside the gene matches. Germline CDR1 LGHNT, CDR2 FRNRAP. The CDR3 totals 15 residues. CDR3 nucleotide sequence: TGTGCTAGTGGTCCGGGGACAGTGGAACAAGAGACCCAGTACTTC. Amino acid sequence: CASGPGTVEQETQYF.

V usage is TRBV11-1 and J usage is TRBJ1-1, with 8 positions matching TRBD1. This CDR3 has 15 amino acids. CDR1 SGHAT and CDR2 FQDESV come from the germline V gene (reference sequence). Trimming took 3 bases from V and 3 from J; bases not matched to a gene: 6. The DNA of the CDR3 is TGTGCCAGCAGCTTGTTGACAGGGGCGGACACTGAAGCTTTCTTT. Residues: CASSLLTGADTEAFF.

The rearrangement joins TRBV25-1 to TRBJ1-3, with D possibly matching TRBD1 (6 bases). CDR1 is MGHDK and CDR2 is SYGVNS in the germline V gene. This CDR3 has 13 amino acids. The V gene lost 8 bases and the J gene lost 4 bases, with 12 bases spanning the gap. The CDR3 here is CASLWGHGNTIYF. CDR3 nucleotide sequence: TGTGCCAGCTTATGGGGGCACGGAAACACCATATATTTT. Full variable domain (remainder filled in from reference TRBV25-1 and TRBJ1-3): EADIYQTPRYLVIGTGKKITLECSQTMGHDKMYWYQQDPGMELHLIHYSYGVNSTEKGDLSSESTVSRIRTEHFPLTLESARPSHTSQYLCASLWGHGNTIYFGEGSWLTVV.

The chain recombines TRBV9 with TRBJ1-3, with a tentative D call TRBD1 (6 bases). This CDR3 has 17 residues. The V end was cut by 0 bases, the J end by 0 bases, with 13 bases between. From germline, CDR1 is SGDLS and CDR2 YYNGEE. The CDR3 is CASSVEYGTSSGNTIYF. The CDR3 DNA is TGTGCCAGCAGCGTAGAATACGGGACATCCTCTGGAAACACCATATATTTT.